These 22 T cell receptor beta chains came from one sample sequenced in a study of blood T cell repertoires in COVID-19. Method: immunoSEQ multiplex PCR; TCRdb's copy keeps in-frame clones and lacks some. Here the sample spans about 220,000 clones, approximately 82% being singletons. Sequencing was carried out using peripheral blood. The receptors were gathered from an elderly woman with acute or convalescent COVID-19.

This clone was seen just once. V usage is TRBV18 and J usage is TRBJ2-2; 12 nucleotides agree with TRBD1. There are 19 residues in the CDR3. Germline-derived CDR1 and CDR2 are KGHSH and LQKENI. Trimming took 2 bases from V and 4 from J; bases not matched to a gene: 11. In DNA, the CDR3 is TGTGCCAGCTCACCAGCCGGGACAGGGGGCGCTTTCTCCACCGGGGAGCTGTTTTTT. Translating gives CASSPAGTGGAFSTGELFF.

This rearrangement joins TRBV7-9 to TRBJ1-2, with 8 bases aligning to TRBD1. The CDR3 is 15 residues long. The germline V gene encodes CDR1 SEHNR and CDR2 FQNEAQ (reference sequence). V shed 5 bases, J shed 4 bases, and the junction held 9 bases outside the gene matches. The DNA of the CDR3 is TGTGCCAGCAGCCCCGACAGGGGAGGAGGCTATGGCTACACCTTC. It translates to CASSPDRGGGYGYTF.

The chain uses TRBV19 and TRBJ2-7; 8 bases agree with TRBD2. The CDR3 length is 14 residues. Germline V lookup: CDR1 LNHDA, CDR2 SQIVND (reference sequence). V lost 6 bases to trimming and J lost 0 bases; unmatched junction nucleotides: 4. The CDR3: CASRAGGSSYEQYF. CDR3 nucleotide sequence: TGTGCCAGTAGGGCGGGGGGATCCTCCTACGAGCAGTACTTC.

The rearrangement links TRBV19 to TRBJ1-5; no reliable D call. The length of the CDR3 is 15 residues. Germline V gives CDR1 LNHDA, CDR2 SQIVND (reference sequence). Trimming removed 6 bases at V and 3 bases at J, with 15 bases between. The CDR3 sequence is CASRRSRDNNQPQHF. The DNA of the CDR3 is TGTGCCAGTAGAAGATCGAGGGATAACAATCAGCCCCAGCATTTT.

The chain joins TRBV3-1 (or the pseudogene TRBV3-2) to TRBJ1-3; 12 bases are shared with TRBD1. The CDR3 runs to 15 residues. Per the germline V gene, CDR1 is LGHDT and CDR2 is YNNKEL (reference sequence). V shed 10 bases, J shed 12 bases, and the junction held 16 bases outside the gene matches. The CDR3 DNA reads as TGTGCCACCTCGTCAGGGGGGACAGGGGGCGCTGGCATATATTTT. This sequence encodes CATSSGGTGGAGIYF.

This chain joins TRBV21-1 and TRBJ1-4; the D call TRBD1 from the table was never checked on the DNA. TRBV21-1 counts as a pseudogene. The CDR3 loop spans 16 amino acids. The CDR3, as DNA: TGTGCCAGCAGCGCAGTCGCTCAGGGGGTGTTTGAAAAACTGTTTTTT. Its translation is CASSAVAQGVFEKLFF.

The CDR3 DNA reads TGTGCCACGCGGGAAACTGAAGCTTTCTTT. This sequence encodes CATRETEAFF. This sequence joins TRBV6-6 and TRBJ1-1, with D uncertain. The CDR3 is made up of 10 amino acids. CDR1 is MNHNY and CDR2 is SVGAGI in the germline V gene (reference sequence). V was shortened by 10 bases and J by 5 bases, with 8 bases between the two germline ends.

V usage is TRBV7-9 and J usage is TRBJ1-2; perhaps TRBD1 as D (5 bases). V gave up 3 bases and J gave up 4 bases, with 18 bases separating them. CDR3 size: 16 residues. Germline loops: CDR1 SEHNR, CDR2 FQNEAQ (reference sequence). The CDR3 loop is CASSLGGPVGFYGYTF. CDR3 coding DNA: TGTGCCAGCAGCTTGGGGGGACCGGTGGGGTTCTATGGCTACACCTTC.

This clone turned up a few times. The chain combines TRBV19 with TRBJ2-2; a weak D match, TRBD1 (6 bases). The CDR3 consists of 16 residues. V lost 4 bases, J lost 1 base, and 13 bases lay in between. Germline V lookup: CDR1 LNHDA, CDR2 SQIVND (reference sequence). The CDR3 DNA sequence: TGTGCCAGTAGTAAATACAGGGCCTTGAACACCGGGGAGCTGTTTTTT. Translation: CASSKYRALNTGELFF. Full variable domain (remainder filled in from reference TRBV19 and TRBJ2-2): DGGITQSPKYLFRKEGQNVTLSCEQNLNHDAMYWYRQDPGQGLRLIYYSQIVNDFQKGDIAEGYSVSREKKESFPLTVTSAQKNPTAFYLCASSKYRALNTGELFFGEGSRLTVL.

The CDR3 sequence is CASSQGRRGPQHF. CDR3 sequence (DNA): TGTGCCAGCAGCCAAGGTCGGAGGGGGCCCCAGCATTTT. The gene calls are TRBV3-1 (or the pseudogene TRBV3-2) and TRBJ1-5; weak D call: TRBD1 (5 bases). The V and J ends lost 1 base and 9 bases respectively, with 10 bases between them. In germline, CDR1 is LGHDT, CDR2 YNNKEL (reference sequence). There are 13 residues in the CDR3.

The chain joins TRBV14 to TRBJ1-2; 8 bases agree with TRBD1. The J segment lost 8 bases and the V segment lost 1 base, leaving 3 bases of the junction unmatched. Germline CDR1 SGHDN, CDR2 FVKESK. This CDR3 is 13 amino acids long. CDR3 in amino acids: CASSQGTGTGYTF. CDR3 in DNA: TGTGCCAGCAGCCAAGGGACAGGGACAGGCTACACCTTC. Based on the CDR3 plus reference TRBV14 and TRBJ1-2, the full variable domain is EAGVTQFPSHSVIEKGQTVTLRCDPISGHDNLYWYRRVMGKEIKFLLHFVKESKQDESGMPNNRFLAERTGGTYSTLKVQPAELEDSGVYFCASSQGTGTGYTFGSGTRLTVV.

This clone came up a few times. The genes are TRBV28 and TRBJ1-5, with D possibly being TRBD1 (6 bases). V lost 5 bases to trimming and J lost 7 bases, with 15 bases between them. In germline, CDR1 is MDHEN, CDR2 SYDVKM. There are 14 residues in the CDR3. CDR3 sequence (DNA): TGTGCCAGCAGTACACAGGGCCTAGGGCAGCCCCAGCATTTT. The encoded protein is CASSTQGLGQPQHF.

V usage is TRBV28 and J usage is TRBJ2-5, with a weak D call TRBD2 (6 bases). Germline V gene sequence: CDR1 MDHEN, CDR2 SYDVKM. V gave up 2 bases and J gave up 4 bases, with 17 bases separating them. The CDR3 contains 16 residues. In DNA form, the CDR3 reads TGTGCCAGCAGTTTACTGGGACCCGGGGGATCAGAGACCCAGTACTTC. The encoded protein is CASSLLGPGGSETQYF.

CDR3 sequence reads: CASSLDRGRVFESEQYF. As DNA, the CDR3 is TGTGCCAGCAGCTTAGACAGGGGGCGAGTTTTTGAGTCCGAGCAGTACTTC. V usage is TRBV5-6 and J usage is TRBJ2-7; 10 bases agree with TRBD1. After removal of 2 bases from V and 6 bases from J, the junction contained 14 bases not matched to a gene. The length of the CDR3 is 17 residues. CDR1 is SGHDT, CDR2 YYEEEE, per germline.

The chain is built from TRBV6-1 and TRBJ1-5; the D is unclear. Germline V gene data show CDR1 as MNHNS and CDR2 as SASEGT. This CDR3 is built from 16 residues. V lost 1 base and J lost 5, with 15 bases in between. The CDR3 DNA is TGTGCCAGCAGTGAAGATCTAGGCAGACTAGATCAGCCCCAGCATTTT. Translating gives CASSEDLGRLDQPQHF.

The CDR3 bases are TGTGCCAGCAGCTTAGGACAGCTGAGGGGGGGGACCCAGTACTTC. Its translation: CASSLGQLRGGTQYF. The rearrangement joins TRBV7-9 to TRBJ2-5; tentatively, D is TRBD2 (7 bases). V was trimmed by 1 base and J by 7 bases, leaving 16 bases between them. Looked up from germline, CDR1 is SEHNR and CDR2 is FQNEAQ (reference sequence). This CDR3 comprises 15 residues.

This sequence joins TRBV19 and TRBJ1-6; 9 bases match TRBD1. Germline trimming cut 3 bases from V and 4 bases from J; bases unmatched to any gene: 7. The V gene's germline CDR1 is LNHDA and CDR2 SQIVND (reference sequence). The CDR3 length is 17 residues. CDR3 in DNA: TGTGCCAGTAGTATTCCAAGGACAGGGGATTATAATTCACCCCTCCACTTT. Protein product: CASSIPRTGDYNSPLHF.

The chain combines TRBV19 with TRBJ2-7; D may be TRBD1 (5 bases). The CDR3 spans 13 residues. Germline CDR1 reads LNHDA; CDR2 reads SQIVND (reference sequence). V lost 4 bases and J lost 0, with 7 bases in between. The CDR3: CASSSDSSYEQYF. The CDR3 DNA sequence: TGTGCCAGTAGTAGCGACAGCTCCTACGAGCAGTACTTC.

This chain joins TRBV6-4 and TRBJ2-1, with TRBD2 as a possible D gene (7 bases). Germline V gene data show CDR1 as MRHNA and CDR2 as SNTAGT. The CDR3 totals 15 residues. Trimming shortened V by 4 bases and J by 4 bases, and 14 bases separated the two germline ends. The CDR3 nucleotides read TGTGCCAGCAGTGCTGAGGCGGGGGCTTACAATGAGCAGTTCTTC. Protein: CASSAEAGAYNEQFF.

The chain joins TRBV5-1 to TRBJ1-2, with 10 bases lining up with TRBD1. The germline V gene has CDR1 SGHRS and CDR2 YFSETQ. After removal of 3 bases from V and 2 bases from J, the junction contained 4 bases not matched to a gene. CDR3 length equals 15 residues. This CDR3 reads CASSSSTGGNYGYTF. The CDR3 DNA follows: TGCGCCAGCAGCTCATCGACAGGGGGCAACTATGGCTACACCTTC.

This clone was detected once. The chain links TRBV7-2 to TRBJ2-5; 7 nucleotides agree with TRBD2. CDR1 is SGHTA, CDR2 FQGNSA, per germline. After removal of 4 bases from V and 1 base from J, the junction contained 3 bases not matched to a gene. The CDR3 extends over 14 amino acids. CDR3 loop: CASSSGLSQETQYF. The CDR3 DNA sequence: TGTGCCAGCAGCTCGGGACTATCCCAAGAGACCCAGTACTTC.

A word on this clone: This same CDR3 is encoded by further DNA sequences in the sample. V gene TRBV9 combines with J gene TRBJ2-6; 12 positions agree with TRBD1. The germline gives CDR1 SGDLS, CDR2 YYNGEE. V shed 3 bases and J 2 bases; nucleotides not matched to a gene: 3. The CDR3 spans 17 residues. As DNA, the CDR3 is TGTGCCAGCAGCGCCGGGACAGGGGGCACTGGGGCCAACGTCCTGACTTTC. As protein: CASSAGTGGTGANVLTF.